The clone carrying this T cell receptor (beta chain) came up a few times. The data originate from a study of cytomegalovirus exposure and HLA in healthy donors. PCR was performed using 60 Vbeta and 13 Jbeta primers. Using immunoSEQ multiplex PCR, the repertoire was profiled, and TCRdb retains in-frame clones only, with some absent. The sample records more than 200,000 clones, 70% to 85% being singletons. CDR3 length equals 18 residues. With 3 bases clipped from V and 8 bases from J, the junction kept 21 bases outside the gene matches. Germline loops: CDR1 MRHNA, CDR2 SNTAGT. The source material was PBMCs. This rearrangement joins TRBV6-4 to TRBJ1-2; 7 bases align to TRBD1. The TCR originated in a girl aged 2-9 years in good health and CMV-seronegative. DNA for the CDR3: TGTGCCAGCAGTGATAGTGGACAGGACTTCCTATGCTGTCCGGGCTACACCTTC. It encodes CASSDSGQDFLCCPGYTF.